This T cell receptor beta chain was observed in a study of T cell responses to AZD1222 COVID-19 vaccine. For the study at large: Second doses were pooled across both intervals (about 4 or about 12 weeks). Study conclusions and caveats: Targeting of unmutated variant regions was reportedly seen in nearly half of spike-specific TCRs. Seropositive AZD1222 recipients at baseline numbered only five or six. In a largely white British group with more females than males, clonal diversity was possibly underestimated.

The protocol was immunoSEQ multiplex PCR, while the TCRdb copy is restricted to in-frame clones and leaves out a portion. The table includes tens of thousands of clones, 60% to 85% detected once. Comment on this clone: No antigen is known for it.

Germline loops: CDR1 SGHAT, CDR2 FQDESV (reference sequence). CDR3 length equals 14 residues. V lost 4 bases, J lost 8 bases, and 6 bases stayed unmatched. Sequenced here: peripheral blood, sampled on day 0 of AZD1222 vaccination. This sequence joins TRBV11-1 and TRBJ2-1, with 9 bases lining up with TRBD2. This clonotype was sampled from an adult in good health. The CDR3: CASSSSGVDHEQFF. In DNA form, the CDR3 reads TGTGCCAGCAGCTCTAGCGGGGTTGACCATGAGCAGTTCTTC.